The present T cell receptor beta chain was sequenced within a study of shared clonotypes between healthy human individuals. Study background: The cohort comprised a couple of women and a few men. Their ages spanned 18 to 49 years.

Splitting of each subset's genomic DNA was done evenly across several immunoSEQ plates. Libraries were prepared by immunoSEQ multiplex PCR; TCRdb keeps only in-frame clonotypes and omits some of them. The sample records millions of clones, 90% to 95% being singletons. Germline trimming cut 6 bases from V and 1 base from J; bases unmatched to any gene: 4. Germline V gene data show CDR1 as MDHEN and CDR2 as SYDVKM. This CDR3 is built from 15 residues. Terminally differentiated effector memory CD45RA+ cells were excluded by CCR7 positive selection of CD45RO-negative cells. Sequencing input: naive CD8+ T cells from PBMCs. The sequence derives from a man aged 18-30 years in good health. Some clones in this sample may be carry-over from other donors' samples. This rearrangement joins TRBV28 to TRBJ1-5, with 9 bases matching TRBD1. The CDR3 here is CASSPGTGSNQPQHF. Written as DNA, the CDR3 is TGTGCCAGCAGCCCCGGGACAGGGAGCAATCAGCCCCAGCATTTT. The whole variable domain, remainder taken from reference TRBV28 and TRBJ1-5, is DVKVTQSSRYLVKRTGEKVFLECVQDMDHENMFWYRQDPGLGLRLIYFSYDVKMKEKGDIPEGYSVSREKKERFSLILESASTNQTSMYLCASSPGTGSNQPQHFGDGTRLSIL.